Each of the 15 T cell receptor beta chains below was sequenced from the same sample in a study of blood T cell repertoires in COVID-19. The table came from immunoSEQ multiplex PCR; TCRdb's copy has only in-frame clones and leaves some out. Found here are roughly 30,000 clones, approximately 92% of them singletons; the top ten hold roughly 28%. The sequencing sample was made of peripheral blood. The receptors originated from a man of 80 years or more with acute or convalescent COVID-19.

This chain uses TRBV10-1 with TRBJ1-5; D call uncertain. Germline V gene sequence: CDR1 WNHNN, CDR2 SYGVQD (reference sequence). The CDR3 has 15 amino acids. Trimming left V 2 bases short and J 2 bases short, with 10 bases between. CDR3 sequence (DNA): TGCGCCAGCAGTGAGACTACCTTAGGCAATCAGCCCCAGCATTTT. Protein: CASSETTLGNQPQHF.

The chain couples TRBV28 to TRBJ1-5; 9 bases line up with TRBD1. Trimming at V came to 10 bases and at J to 0 bases, leaving 10 bases not matched to a gene. In germline, CDR1 is MDHEN, CDR2 SYDVKM. This CDR3 is built from 16 residues. The DNA for the CDR3 is TGTGCCACGTTCCCGGGACAGGGAGATAGCAATCAGCCCCAGCATTTT. Translated: CATFPGQGDSNQPQHF.

The V and J genes are TRBV11-2 and TRBJ1-2; tentatively, D is TRBD1 (6 bases). CDR3 length: 16 amino acids. CDR1 and CDR2 from the germline V gene are SGHAT and FQNNGV. The V and J ends lost 3 bases and 2 bases respectively, with 16 bases between them. This CDR3 reads CASSFSQGRGNYGYTF. DNA of the CDR3: TGTGCCAGCAGCTTTTCTCAGGGGAGGGGGAACTATGGCTACACCTTC.

The chain combines TRBV7-2 with TRBJ2-5; tentative D call: TRBD1 (6 bases). This CDR3 is built from 14 residues. Trimming shortened V by 3 bases and J by 1 base, and 9 bases separated the two germline ends. Looked up from germline, CDR1 is SGHTA and CDR2 is FQGNSA. The CDR3 DNA is TGTGCCAGCAGCTTTACAGGGTTCCAAGAGACCCAGTACTTC. Protein product: CASSFTGFQETQYF.

CDR3: CASSEASGRAEQFF. DNA for the CDR3: TGTGCCAGCAGTGAAGCGAGCGGGAGGGCCGAGCAGTTCTTC. V gene TRBV25-1 combines with J gene TRBJ2-1; 10 bases are a match to TRBD2. Germline CDR1 is MGHDK and CDR2 is SYGVNS. V lost 2 bases and J lost 10; bases outside the gene matches: 5. The CDR3 has 14 residues.

This clone was counted only a few times. This chain joins TRBV3-1 (or the pseudogene TRBV3-2) and TRBJ1-3, with D uncertain. Germline V gives CDR1 LGHDT, CDR2 YNNKEL (reference sequence). Trimming pared 8 bases from V and 4 bases from J, leaving 6 bases between. There are 11 residues in the CDR3. CDR3 protein: CASAGGNTIYF. For the CDR3, the DNA is TGTGCCAGCGCGGGAGGAAACACCATATATTTT.

This clone was found once. The CDR3 bases are TGTGCCAGCAGCTTAGTGGGGGGAGGGGCCAAAAACATTCAGTACTTC. Translation: CASSLVGGGAKNIQYF. V usage is TRBV7-8 and J usage is TRBJ2-4, with 7 bases identical to TRBD2. Unmatched junction bases numbered 4, after V lost 1 base and J lost 1 base. Germline loops: CDR1 SGHVS, CDR2 FQNEAQ. The CDR3 contains 16 residues.

V is TRBV7-6 and J is TRBJ2-7; possible D gene TRBD1, 5 bases. V lost 1 base and J 3 bases, leaving 13 bases between the germline ends. CDR3 size: 15 residues. Germline CDR1 reads SGHVS; CDR2 reads FNYEAQ. CDR3 amino acids: CASSLGQGIYYEQYF. For the CDR3, the DNA is TGTGCCAGCAGCTTAGGGCAGGGCATCTACTACGAGCAGTACTTC.

The chain combines TRBV6-5 with TRBJ1-5, with a tentative D call TRBD1 (6 bases). This CDR3 spans 15 amino acids. V gave up 6 bases and J gave up 0 bases, with 12 bases separating them. CDR1 and CDR2 from the germline V gene are MNHEY and SVGAGI. The DNA of the CDR3 is TGTGCCAGCAGAACAGGGTTACTTAGCAATCAGCCCCAGCATTTT. It is translated as CASRTGLLSNQPQHF.

This clone was counted a few times. This chain connects TRBV5-1 to TRBJ1-2, with 9 bases aligning to TRBD1. After removal of 3 bases from V and 2 bases from J, the junction contained 2 bases not matched to a gene. This CDR3 comprises 14 residues. In germline, CDR1 is SGHRS, CDR2 YFSETQ. CDR3 coding DNA: TGCGCCAGCAGCTGGACAGGGGCCAACTATGGCTACACCTTC. This translates into CASSWTGANYGYTF.

The rearrangement uses TRBV7-9 and TRBJ2-5; TRBD2 agrees at 12 bases. The CDR3 contains 15 residues. V was pared by 5 bases and J by 4 bases, with 5 bases of the junction left unmatched. CDR1 is SEHNR and CDR2 is FQNEAQ in the germline V gene (reference sequence). CDR3 DNA sequence: TGTGCCAGCAGCCGTCTGACTAGCGGGAGAGAGACCCAGTACTTC. Protein product: CASSRLTSGRETQYF.

The chain uses TRBV5-6 and TRBJ2-3; D remains unclear. Trimming left V 4 bases short and J 6 bases short, with 9 bases between. CDR1 and CDR2 (germline): SGHDT, YYEEEE. The CDR3 is 12 residues long. The CDR3 spells CASSLARDTQYF. The CDR3 region has the DNA TGTGCCAGCAGCCTTGCGAGGGATACGCAGTATTTT.

V and J are TRBV28 and TRBJ2-2; 11 positions agree with TRBD1. The V gene's germline CDR1 is MDHEN and CDR2 SYDVKM. This CDR3 contains 16 residues. V trimming: 6 bases; J trimming: 8 bases; junction bases outside the gene matches: 11. The CDR3 DNA reads as TGTGCCAGCAGCGAAGCCGGGACAGGGGGTATAGGGGAGCTGTTTTTT. Translation gives CASSEAGTGGIGELFF.

The chain couples TRBV7-8 to TRBJ2-1, with 11 bases lining up with TRBD2. CDR1 and CDR2 from the germline V gene are SGHVS and FQNEAQ. V lost 5 bases and J lost 7; bases outside the gene matches: 22. The CDR3 contains 20 residues. Here the CDR3 reads CASSPHRGYLAGGPGNEQFF. In DNA form, the CDR3 reads TGTGCCAGCAGCCCTCACAGGGGGTACTTAGCGGGAGGGCCGGGTAATGAGCAGTTCTTC.

The chain is built from TRBV28 and TRBJ1-3, with D possibly being TRBD1 (6 bases). Germline CDR1 is MDHEN and CDR2 is SYDVKM. Trimming pared 2 bases from V and 2 bases from J, leaving 7 bases between. The CDR3 extends over 14 amino acids. CDR3 in DNA: TGTGCCAGCAGTTTACAGGGGACTGGAAACACCATATATTTT. Translating gives CASSLQGTGNTIYF.